This TCR beta chain comes out of a study of blood T cell repertoires in COVID-19 (dated by TCRdb to the early 2020s). In terms of the full investigation: Collaborator samples came from the United States, Italy and Spain and covered acute and convalescent phases of COVID-19. The material from the prospective study consisted of cDNA or gDNA derived from T cells, B-cell-depleted T cells, or PBMCs. The dataset comprised deeply sampled blood TCRbeta repertoires from subjects exposed to, actively infected with, or recovered from COVID-19. The repertoires were released in a freely available public database meant as a resource for research on the immune response to SARS-CoV-2. The samples were drawn from the first 160 participants of the ongoing ImmuneRACE study and from 1,254 subjects provided by 6 global collaborators. Sample metadata almost always included a de-identified subject ID, COVID-19 status, age in years and sex. Where HLA class I and class II types were available, the types were taken from metadata supplied by the sample provider, not from assay-based typing. Broad study findings and their caveats: How much clinical and demographic metadata was included differed by source and by participant, and the metadata was provided uncurated.

TCRbeta CDR3 regions were amplified from genomic DNA using the immunoSEQ Assay, a bias-controlled multiplex PCR. As for the original processing: Nucleated cell counts per sample were estimated from amplification of reference gene primers within the assay. To quantify the absolute abundance of each unique TCRbeta CDR3 rearrangement, sequence reads were collapsed and filtered. Productive Simpson clonality was computed per sample as the square root of Simpson's diversity index over productive rearrangements. TCRdb limited this immuneACCESS table to in-frame rearrangements with V and J called. A share of clones is missing; checked studies link under half to unresolved V genes, and the rest is unexplained. V and J calls plus clone size are reproduced from that table; the DNA served to infer D and trimming. The sample data list roughly 360,000 clones, and around 89% of these were observed just once. The ten largest clones capture 0.95% to 1% of the sample.

As regards this clone: What antigen it recognizes has not been identified. Base qualities are not at hand, and no much larger clone is one base apart.

In the prospective study, participants were 18 to 89 years old, resided in about two dozen geographic areas of the United States, and were enrolled through a virtual design. To assign participants to cohorts, the prospective study relied on clinical history that participants themselves reported in a screening survey and a study questionnaire. Each participant in the prospective study had whole blood, serum and a nasopharyngeal or oropharyngeal swab collected by mobile phlebotomists. Prospective study participants could optionally give additional blood draws and questionnaires over an approximately 2-month period. Prospective study blood samples were shipped either frozen or at room temperature before DNA extraction. Relative to germline, V is 5 bases shorter and J is 0 bases shorter, with 29 bases between their ends. Including cysteine and phenylalanine, the CDR3 has 21 amino acids. Only the CDR3 region is kept as DNA, spanning 63 bases read in frame from base 1. For CDR1 and CDR2, the germline V gene lists SQVTM and ANQGSEA.

This sequence uses TRBV29-1 and TRBJ1-6; the D gene is possibly TRBD1, with 6 bases matching. The sequenced material came from PBMCs or T cells enriched from blood (not recorded which). The source of this sequence is a woman in her 30s with acute COVID-19. The CDR3 protein is CSVQWTAIIYLQSSYNSPLHF. The nucleotide sequence reads TGCAGCGTTCAATGGACAGCGATAATATACCTTCAAAGCTCCTATAATTCACCCCTCCACTTT.